What follows are 31 T cell receptor beta chains derived from one specimen sequenced in a study of early T cells in non-severe SARS-CoV-2 infection. MiXCR, applied by TCRdb to the 5' RACE reads, yields one record per CDR3 protein. The sample shows about 60,000 distinct CDR3 sequences, more than 9% of them seen only once. Sequences were obtained from whole blood. These receptors all stem from an adult who was a healthcare worker with PCR-confirmed SARS-CoV-2 infection or an uninfected control (not recorded which).

This clonotype was seen at least ten times. The chain links TRBV2 to TRBJ2-7; TRBD2 is a possible D gene (5 bases). The CDR3 extends over 16 amino acids. V was shortened by 0 bases and J by 2 bases, with 14 bases between the two germline ends. Germline values: CDR1 SNHLY, CDR2 FYNNEI. In DNA, the CDR3 is TGTGCCAGCAGTGAAGCCCCAGGACTCTTAACCTACGAGCAGTACGTC. Translating it yields CASSEAPGLLTYEQYV.

This clonotype has a count of ten or more. V is TRBV19 and J is TRBJ1-5; no firm D call. Trimming pared 0 bases from V and 3 bases from J, leaving 12 bases between. The CDR3 extends over 16 amino acids. CDR1 is LNHDA, CDR2 SQIVND, per germline (reference sequence). This CDR3 reads CASSIDQMGINQPQHF. CDR3 nucleotides: TGTGCCAGTAGTATAGATCAGATGGGAATCAATCAGCCCCAGCATTTT.

This clonotype was seen more than once but under ten times. The rearrangement uses TRBV9 and TRBJ2-1; 7 nucleotides line up with TRBD2. Trimming took 4 bases from V and 7 from J; bases not matched to a gene: 11. Germline CDR1 SGDLS, CDR2 YYNGEE. CDR3 length: 15 amino acids. The CDR3: CASSPIGGGINEQFF. The CDR3, as DNA: TGTGCCAGCAGCCCGATTGGCGGGGGTATAAATGAGCAGTTCTTC.

This clonotype was observed a handful of times. This rearrangement joins TRBV12-3 or TRBV12-4 to TRBJ2-3, with D possibly being TRBD1 or TRBD2 (5 bases each). The CDR3 loop spans 19 amino acids. V lost 1 base and J 0 bases, leaving 20 bases between the germline ends. The CDR3 DNA is TGTGCCAGCAGTTTAGGGCTAGTTCCGGGGCGGACAAGCACAGATACGCAGTATTTT. As protein: CASSLGLVPGRTSTDTQYF.

The rearrangement joins TRBV2 to TRBJ1-4; D is perhaps TRBD1 (5 bases). This CDR3 contains 17 residues. V gave up 3 bases and J gave up 4 bases, with 18 bases separating them. Germline CDR1 is SNHLY and CDR2 is FYNNEI. The DNA for the CDR3 is TGTGCCAGCAGTGACCCCCAGGGCGTACAGATTAATGAAAAACTGTTTTTT. This encodes CASSDPQGVQINEKLFF.

This clonotype was observed a few times. The chain couples TRBV3-1 to TRBJ2-5, with D unresolved. Germline lookup yields CDR1 LGHDT and CDR2 YNNKEL (reference sequence). The CDR3 sequence is 15 residues long. The V and J ends lost 0 bases and 5 bases respectively, with 13 bases between them. CDR3: CASSQENTKWETQYF. The CDR3 region has the DNA TGTGCCAGCAGCCAAGAAAACACCAAATGGGAGACCCAGTACTTC.

The sample holds a few counts of this clonotype. The genes are TRBV11-2 and TRBJ2-7, with 8 nucleotides matching TRBD1. With V trimmed by 1 base and J by 1 base, 3 bases remained unmatched. This CDR3 region has 15 residues. Per germline, CDR1 SGHAT and CDR2 FQNNGV. CDR3 protein: CASSLGTGYSYEQYV. The CDR3 coding sequence is TGTGCCAGCAGCTTAGGGACAGGGTATTCCTACGAGCAGTACGTC.

There are many counts of this clonotype. The rearrangement links TRBV7-3 to TRBJ2-5; TRBD2 aligns across 12 bases. V lost 7 bases, J lost 5 bases, and 8 bases stayed unmatched. The CDR3 contains 15 residues. Germline V lookup: CDR1 SGHTA, CDR2 FQGTGA. CDR3 nucleotide sequence: TGTGCCAGCACCTCTAGCGGGGGGGCCTCTGAGACCCAGTACTTC. It encodes CASTSSGGASETQYF.

The rearrangement links TRBV5-8 to TRBJ1-1, with D maybe TRBD1 (5 bases). Trimming stripped 1 base from V and 2 bases from J, with 9 bases between. CDR3 length: 14 amino acids. CDR1 SGHTS and CDR2 YDEGEE come from the germline V gene. This CDR3 is CASSLRTRNTEAFF. The CDR3 bases are TGTGCCAGCAGCTTGCGGACAAGAAACACTGAAGCTTTCTTT. The complete variable domain, with remaining parts taken from reference TRBV5-8 and TRBJ1-1, reads EAGVTQSPTHLIKTRGQQATLRCSPISGHTSVYWYQQALGLGLQFLLWYDEGEERNRGNFPPRFSGRQFPNYSSELNVNALELEDSALYLCASSLRTRNTEAFFGQGTRLTVV.

This clonotype was counted between two and nine times. This rearrangement joins TRBV30 to TRBJ1-1; 7 bases fit TRBD1. CDR1 and CDR2 (germline): GTSNPN, SVGIG (reference sequence). Unmatched junction bases numbered 8, after V lost 8 bases and J lost 5 bases. The CDR3 runs 12 residues. The CDR3 reads CASTGTVTEAFF. CDR3 nucleotide sequence: TGTGCCAGCACCGGGACAGTGACTGAAGCTTTCTTT.

Details on this clonotype: The junction differs from germline at one of its ends, possibly a read error. The rearrangement uses TRBV3-1 and TRBJ1-6, with a tentative D call TRBD1 (5 bases). The CDR3 sequence is 15 residues long. Looked up from germline, CDR1 is LGHDT and CDR2 is YNNKEL (reference sequence). The CDR3 spells CASSPRGSNNSPLHF. Written as DNA, the CDR3 is TGTGCCAGCAGCCCCCGGGGCTCCAATAATTCACCCCTCCACTTT.

V usage is TRBV6-5 and J usage is TRBJ1-1, with TRBD1 as a possible D gene (6 bases). The length of the CDR3 is 14 residues. Germline CDR1 and CDR2: MNHEY and SVGAGI. The ends were cut back, 0 bases at V and 5 bases at J, with 10 bases in the middle. The CDR3 DNA sequence: TGTGCCAGCAGTTACTCTAGAACAGGGACTGAAGCTTTCTTT. It translates to CASSYSRTGTEAFF.

This clonotype showed up many times. The chain couples TRBV18 to TRBJ2-6; weak D call: TRBD1 (6 bases). This CDR3 is 18 amino acids long. V shed 5 bases and J shed 3 bases, with 20 bases lying between them. Germline V lookup: CDR1 KGHSH, CDR2 LQKENI. The CDR3 here is CASSANTGTSFGANVLTF. The CDR3 nucleotides read TGTGCCAGCTCAGCGAACACCGGGACATCGTTTGGGGCCAACGTCCTGACTTTC.

This clonotype was seen repeatedly, ten times or more. This chain links TRBV20-1 with TRBJ1-3; 7 bases align to TRBD1. V lost 6 bases and J lost 0; bases outside the gene matches: 8. Germline V lookup: CDR1 DFQATT, CDR2 SNEGSKA (reference sequence). CDR3 length: 15 amino acids. The CDR3 nucleotides read TGCAGTGCCCGACAGGGACATCGCTCTGGAAACACCATATATTTT. Its translation is CSARQGHRSGNTIYF.

In its sample, this clonotype was seen many times. The V gene is TRBV7-9, the J gene TRBJ2-3; no clear D gene. Germline V CDR1 and CDR2: SEHNR, FQNEAQ (reference sequence). CDR3 length equals 13 residues. Trimming shortened V by 1 base and J by 4 bases, and 6 bases separated the two germline ends. For the CDR3, the DNA is TGTGCCAGCAGCTTAGGACTGTCAGATACGCAGTATTTT. Encoded protein: CASSLGLSDTQYF. Drawing the rest from reference TRBV7-9 and TRBJ2-3, the complete variable domain is DTGVSQNPRHKITKRGQNVTFRCDPISEHNRLYWYRQTLGQGPEFLTYFQNEAQLEKSRLLSDRFSAERPKGSFSTLEIQRTEQGDSAMYLCASSLGLSDTQYFGPGTRLTVL.

This clonotype was picked up a small number of times. The CDR3 here is CASSLGLAGPETQYF. CDR3 nucleotides: TGTGCCAGCAGTTTGGGACTAGCGGGGCCAGAGACCCAGTACTTC. The chain employs TRBV2 and TRBJ2-5; the match to TRBD2 covers 13 bases. V trimming: 5 bases; J trimming: 4 bases; junction bases outside the gene matches: 4. The CDR3 spans 15 residues. Germline V gene lookup returns CDR1 SNHLY and CDR2 FYNNEI.

This clonotype was counted only a few times. The V and J genes are TRBV6-1 and TRBJ2-5; either TRBD1 or TRBD2 may supply D (5 bases each). The CDR3 covers 16 residues. Germline CDR1 reads MNHNS; CDR2 reads SASEGT. Trimming left V 8 bases short and J 5 bases short, with 24 bases between. CDR3 in DNA: TGTGCCAGCCTAACCGGGGAACGGGACGATCGGGAGACCCAGTACTTC. It specifies CASLTGERDDRETQYF.

CDR3 amino acids: CASSENRGSNQPQHF. The CDR3 DNA sequence: TGTGCCAGCAGCGAGAACCGGGGGAGCAATCAGCCCCAGCATTTT. This chain uses TRBV2 with TRBJ1-5; possible D gene TRBD1, 5 bases. The germline V and J ends were trimmed by 6 bases and 1 base, with 13 bases remaining between them. The germline V gene has CDR1 SNHLY and CDR2 FYNNEI. This CDR3 is 15 amino acids long.

This clonotype was recorded many times. This chain uses TRBV29-1 with TRBJ2-3, with D hard to call. V gave up 7 bases and J gave up 4 bases, with 9 bases separating them. The CDR3 loop spans 11 amino acids. CDR1 is SQVTM, CDR2 ANQGSEA, per germline. The CDR3 here is CSAEPADTQYF. The CDR3 DNA is TGCAGCGCCGAGCCGGCAGATACGCAGTATTTT.

V is TRBV19 and J is TRBJ1-4; 7 bases map to TRBD1. Germline V lookup: CDR1 LNHDA, CDR2 SQIVND (reference sequence). This CDR3 has 14 amino acids. V was pared by 8 bases and J by 0 bases, with 3 bases of the junction left unmatched. DNA of the CDR3: TGTGCCAGTCGCGGGACAGCAACTAATGAAAAACTGTTTTTT. It translates to CASRGTATNEKLFF.

A few counts support this clonotype. The gene calls are TRBV7-2 and TRBJ2-1, with 10 bases lining up with TRBD2. With V trimmed by 3 bases and J by 3 bases, 5 bases remained unmatched. Germline V gene data show CDR1 as SGHTA and CDR2 as FQGNSA. The CDR3 has 16 amino acids. The CDR3 DNA reads TGTGCCAGCAGCTTCCGTAGCGGGGGGTTCTACAATGAGCAGTTCTTC. Its protein is CASSFRSGGFYNEQFF.

The genes are TRBV29-1 and TRBJ1-4; a weak D match, TRBD1 (5 bases). V dropped 0 bases and J dropped 9 bases, with 14 bases sitting between them. The CDR3 runs 14 residues. Germline CDR1 is SQVTM and CDR2 is ANQGSEA. The CDR3: CSVEDGGTWKKLFF. For the CDR3, the DNA is TGCAGCGTTGAAGATGGGGGTACTTGGAAAAAACTGTTTTTT.

The gene calls are TRBV9 and TRBJ2-3, with a possible D match to TRBD1 (6 bases). CDR1 is SGDLS, CDR2 YYNGEE, per germline. The CDR3 extends over 14 amino acids. V was pared by 9 bases and J by 1 base, with 15 bases between. The CDR3: CATDRWLGTDTQYF. The DNA for the CDR3 is TGTGCCACTGACAGGTGGCTAGGCACAGATACGCAGTATTTT.

The chain employs TRBV7-3 and TRBJ2-7; D possibly corresponds to TRBD2 (5 bases). Per germline, CDR1 SGHTA and CDR2 FQGTGA. This CDR3 has 14 amino acids. V was trimmed by 7 bases and J by 6 bases, leaving 19 bases between them. The CDR3 here is CASIESRGRSEQYV. In nucleotides, the CDR3 is TGTGCCAGCATCGAAAGCCGGGGAAGAAGCGAGCAGTACGTC.

The chain couples TRBV6-1 to TRBJ2-5; a weak D match, TRBD2 (5 bases). Per germline, CDR1 MNHNS and CDR2 SASEGT. V lost 1 base and J lost 7, with 10 bases in between. The CDR3 has 13 residues. The DNA for the CDR3 is TGTGCCAGCAGTGAAGGCGGGCTCGGGACCCAGTACTTC. Amino acids: CASSEGGLGTQYF.

The chain combines TRBV9 with TRBJ2-1; possibly TRBD1 or TRBD2 for D (6 bases each). The CDR3 contains 16 residues. Germline V gives CDR1 SGDLS, CDR2 YYNGEE. Trimming cost V 4 bases and J 4 bases, with 18 bases left between them. CDR3 sequence: CASSSRGQIRYNEQFF. Here the CDR3 DNA reads TGTGCCAGCAGCTCCCGGGGGCAGATCAGGTACAATGAGCAGTTCTTC.

The J gene is TRBJ1-2, the V gene TRBV12-3 or TRBV12-4, with a weak D call TRBD1 (5 bases). This CDR3 contains 15 residues. The V gene lost 2 bases and the J gene lost 2 bases, with 12 bases spanning the gap. The CDR3 DNA follows: TGTGCCAGCAGTTTATCACCCAGGGTGAACTATGGCTACACCTTC. It translates to CASSLSPRVNYGYTF.

The chain couples TRBV3-1 to TRBJ2-3, with 8 bases that match TRBD2. V trimming: 3 bases; J trimming: 0 bases; junction bases outside the gene matches: 2. Germline CDR1 LGHDT, CDR2 YNNKEL (reference sequence). The length of the CDR3 is 15 residues. CDR3: CASSQKRGSTDTQYF. In nucleotides, the CDR3 is TGTGCCAGCAGCCAGAAGCGGGGGAGCACAGATACGCAGTATTTT.

This clonotype was seen a handful of times. This chain uses TRBV11-2 with TRBJ2-5; D possibly matches TRBD1 or TRBD2 (6 bases each). The germline CDR1 and CDR2 sequences are SGHAT and FQNNGV. The germline V and J ends were trimmed by 4 bases and 4 bases, with 16 bases remaining between them. This CDR3 is built from 15 residues. CDR3 region: CASSYSGAAGETQYF. In DNA, the CDR3 is TGTGCCAGCAGCTACTCGGGGGCTGCTGGAGAGACCCAGTACTTC.

J is TRBJ2-2 and V is TRBV3-1; D might be TRBD2 (5 bases). V was shortened by 0 bases and J by 3 bases, with 11 bases between the two germline ends. Per the germline V gene, CDR1 is LGHDT and CDR2 is YNNKEL (reference sequence). This CDR3 region has 16 residues. The CDR3, as DNA: TGTGCCAGCAGCCAAGACAACGAGGGTTACACCGGGGAGCTGTTTTTT. Translation gives CASSQDNEGYTGELFF.

DNA for the CDR3: TGTGCCAGCAGCCAGACCCCGGCGGCTAACTATGGCTACACCTTC. Translation gives CASSQTPAANYGYTF. The chain joins TRBV4-2 to TRBJ1-2; D remains ambiguous. Germline assignment: CDR1 LGHNA and CDR2 YNFKEQ. CDR3 length: 15 residues. V was cut by 3 bases and J by 0 bases, with 11 bases left in between.